These 10 T cell receptor beta chains originate from one sample sequenced in a study of technical replicates of blood from a few donors. The method was immunoSEQ multiplex PCR; TCRdb's version includes in-frame clones alone and lacks a portion of them. The data contain about 59,000 clones, over 85% of them singletons. Material: PBMCs. These receptors were obtained from a human donor in good health. Some clones in this sample may be carry-over from other donors' samples.

The chain joins TRBV5-4 to TRBJ2-3, with TRBD2 as a possible D gene (6 bases). The germline V gene has CDR1 SGHNT and CDR2 YYREEE (reference sequence). V was shortened by 5 bases and J by 2 bases, with 15 bases between the two germline ends. The CDR3 sequence is 15 residues long. The CDR3 sequence is CASSKRELNTDTQYF. The CDR3 nucleotides are TGTGCCAGCAGTAAACGGGAGTTGAACACAGATACGCAGTATTTT.

This chain links TRBV5-6 with TRBJ2-7; TRBD1 might be the D (6 bases). CDR3 length equals 15 residues. The V gene's germline CDR1 is SGHDT and CDR2 YYEEEE. The V end lost 2 bases, the J end lost 4 bases, and 16 bases lay between the germline ends. The CDR3 DNA is TGTGCCAGCAGCTTCTGGGACAACAGACCGTACGAGCAGTACTTC. Its protein product is CASSFWDNRPYEQYF.

The V call is TRBV2, the J call TRBJ1-5, with 9 bases fitting TRBD1. This CDR3 is built from 15 residues. Germline CDR1 reads SNHLY; CDR2 reads FYNNEI. Trimming removed 5 bases from V and 5 bases from J; junction bases left unmatched: 7. For the CDR3, the DNA is TGTGCCAGCAGTATACTACAGGGGGCATATCAGCCCCAGCATTTT. Translated, it gives CASSILQGAYQPQHF.

The chain employs TRBV25-1 and TRBJ2-5; 12 nucleotides match TRBD2. The germline V gene has CDR1 MGHDK and CDR2 SYGVNS. Trimming took 5 bases from V and 5 from J; bases not matched to a gene: 6. This CDR3 region has 15 residues. The DNA for the CDR3 is TGTGCCAGCAGTTCTCCTAGCGGGGGGGCGGAGACCCAGTACTTC. It translates to CASSSPSGGAETQYF. The whole variable domain, filled in from reference TRBV25-1 and TRBJ2-5, reads EADIYQTPRYLVIGTGKKITLECSQTMGHDKMYWYQQDPGMELHLIHYSYGVNSTEKGDLSSESTVSRIRTEHFPLTLESARPSHTSQYLCASSSPSGGAETQYFGPGTRLLVL.

The CDR3 DNA reads as TGTGCCAGCAGCGTAAACAATGGGCTGGTGGATGAGCAGTTCTTC. Translating it yields CASSVNNGLVDEQFF. The chain couples TRBV9 to TRBJ2-1; D not certain. CDR1 and CDR2 (germline): SGDLS, YYNGEE. V lost 1 base and J 8 bases, leaving 16 bases between the germline ends. This CDR3 has 15 residues.

V usage is TRBV7-3 and J usage is TRBJ1-3; 7 bases agree with TRBD1. V dropped 3 bases and J dropped 0; count of bases not matched to a gene: 2. Germline V gives CDR1 SGHTA, CDR2 FQGTGA. CDR3 length equals 15 residues. CDR3 coding DNA: TGTGCCAGCAGCTTCGACAGGGTCTCTGGAAACACCATATATTTT. Translating it yields CASSFDRVSGNTIYF.

The chain employs TRBV6-5 and TRBJ1-1; D may be TRBD1 (6 bases). Germline assignment: CDR1 MNHEY and CDR2 SVGAGI. The CDR3 loop spans 14 amino acids. Trimming removed 6 bases at V and 1 base at J, with 12 bases between. CDR3 sequence reads: CASRLTGWNTEAFF. The CDR3 DNA sequence: TGTGCCAGCAGACTGACAGGCTGGAACACTGAAGCTTTCTTT.

In this sample, this clone turned up once. This rearrangement joins TRBV4-3 to TRBJ2-7; D may be TRBD1 (6 bases). The CDR3 has 14 residues. Germline V lookup: CDR1 LGHNA, CDR2 YSLEER. V gave up 0 bases and J gave up 5 bases, with 11 bases separating them. The CDR3 reads CASSQEYQGNEQYF. The CDR3 DNA follows: TGCGCCAGCAGCCAAGAGTATCAGGGGAACGAGCAGTACTTC.

The chain couples TRBV27 to TRBJ2-7, with a tentative D call TRBD2 (5 bases). This CDR3 region has 14 residues. V lost 5 bases to trimming and J lost 3 bases, with 14 bases between them. Germline V lookup: CDR1 MNHEY, CDR2 SMNVEV (reference sequence). As DNA, the CDR3 is TGTGCCAGCAGTCCAATGCCCCGGGGCTACGAGCAGTACTTC. This gives the protein CASSPMPRGYEQYF.

CDR3 nucleotides: TGTGCCAGCAGTTTCCGGGACAGGGGTACCTATGGCTACACCTTC. It is translated as CASSFRDRGTYGYTF. The chain combines TRBV6-6 with TRBJ1-2; TRBD1 aligns across 10 bases. CDR1 and CDR2 from the germline V gene are MNHNY and SVGAGI (reference sequence). The CDR3 is 15 residues long. J was trimmed by 4 bases and V by 4 bases; bases with no gene match: 6.